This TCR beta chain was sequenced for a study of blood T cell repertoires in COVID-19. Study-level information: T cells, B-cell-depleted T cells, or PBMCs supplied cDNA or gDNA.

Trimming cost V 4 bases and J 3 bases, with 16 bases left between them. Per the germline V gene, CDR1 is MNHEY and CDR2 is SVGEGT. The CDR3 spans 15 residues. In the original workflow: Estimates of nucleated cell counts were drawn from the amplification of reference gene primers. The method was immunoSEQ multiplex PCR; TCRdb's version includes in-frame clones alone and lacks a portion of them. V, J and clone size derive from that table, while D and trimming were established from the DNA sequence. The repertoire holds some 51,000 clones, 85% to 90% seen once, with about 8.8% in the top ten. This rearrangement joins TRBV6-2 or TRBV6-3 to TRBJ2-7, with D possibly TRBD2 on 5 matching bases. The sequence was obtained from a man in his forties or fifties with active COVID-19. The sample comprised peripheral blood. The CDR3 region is CASSFRGLGDYEQYF. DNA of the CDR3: TGTGCCAGCAGTTTCCGAGGACTCGGCGACTACGAGCAGTACTTC.